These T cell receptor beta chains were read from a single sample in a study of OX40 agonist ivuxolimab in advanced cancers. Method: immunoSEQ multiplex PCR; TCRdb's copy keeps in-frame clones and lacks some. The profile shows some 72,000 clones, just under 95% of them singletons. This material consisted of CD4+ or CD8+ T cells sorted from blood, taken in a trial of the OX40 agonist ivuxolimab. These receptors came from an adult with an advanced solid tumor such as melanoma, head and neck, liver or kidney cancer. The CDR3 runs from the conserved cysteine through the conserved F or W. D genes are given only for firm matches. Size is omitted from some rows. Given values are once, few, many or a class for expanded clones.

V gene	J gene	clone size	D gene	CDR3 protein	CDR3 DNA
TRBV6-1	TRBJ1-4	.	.	CASRGLRGREKLFF	TGTGCCAGCAGGGGACTTCGGGGACGTGAAAAACTGTTTTTT
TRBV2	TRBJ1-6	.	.	CASSSGRGSPLHF	TGTGCCAGCTCTTCAGGGAGGGGTTCACCCCTCCACTTT
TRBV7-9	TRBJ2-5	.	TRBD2	CASSLAGRSGVYQETQYF	TGTGCCAGCAGCCTCGCGGGTAGGAGCGGGGTGTACCAAGAGACCCAGTACTTC
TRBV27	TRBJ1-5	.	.	CASAGFNSNQPQHF	TGTGCCAGCGCAGGCTTTAATAGCAATCAGCCCCAGCATTTT
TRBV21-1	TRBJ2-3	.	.	CASRSGGLTDTQYF	TGTGCCAGCAGAAGCGGGGGCCTCACAGATACGCAGTATTTT
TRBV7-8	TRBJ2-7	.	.	CASSLGTVGEQYF	TGTGCCAGCAGCTTAGGGACAGTAGGCGAGCAGTACTTC
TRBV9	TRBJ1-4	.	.	CATRRGEKLFF	TGTGCCACCCGCAGGGGTGAAAAACTGTTTTTT
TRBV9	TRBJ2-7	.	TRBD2	CASSAGGGSSYEQYF	TGTGCCAGCAGCGCGGGCGGGGGGTCGTCCTACGAGCAGTACTTC
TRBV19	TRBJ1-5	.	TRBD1	CASSWDRGDGQPQHF	TGTGCCAGTAGTTGGGACAGGGGGGACGGTCAGCCCCAGCATTTT
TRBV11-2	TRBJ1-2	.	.	CASSLVSGGDLYGYTF	TGTGCCAGCAGCTTAGTTTCTGGGGGCGACCTCTATGGCTACACCTTC
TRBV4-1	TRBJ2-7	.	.	CASSHTGSYEQYF	TGCGCCAGCAGCCATACAGGGAGCTACGAGCAGTACTTC
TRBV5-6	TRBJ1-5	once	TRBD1	CASSLWTGTQPQHF	TGTGCCAGCAGCCTTTGGACAGGGACTCAGCCCCAGCATTTT
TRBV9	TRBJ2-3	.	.	CASSAVPGADTQYF	TGTGCCAGCAGCGCCGTCCCGGGGGCCGATACGCAGTATTTT
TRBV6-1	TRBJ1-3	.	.	CAPFGRVDGNTIYF	TGTGCCCCGTTTGGCAGGGTCGATGGAAACACCATATATTTT
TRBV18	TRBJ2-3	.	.	CASSPGTHQGTDTQYF	TGTGCCAGCTCACCAGGGACCCACCAAGGGACAGATACGCAGTATTTT
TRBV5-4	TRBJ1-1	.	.	CASSLGPLGHMNTEAFF	TGTGCCAGCAGCTTGGGACCCTTGGGACATATGAACACTGAAGCTTTCTTT
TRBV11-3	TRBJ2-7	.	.	CASSGDRADEQYF	TGTGCCAGCAGCGGGGACCGGGCTGACGAGCAGTACTTC
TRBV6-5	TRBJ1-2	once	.	CATSAAGGSHGYTF	TGTGCCACCTCCGCCGCGGGGGGGAGTCATGGCTACACCTTC
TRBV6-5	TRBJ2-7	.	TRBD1	CASSSPGQVYEQYF	TGTGCCAGCAGTTCCCCGGGACAGGTGTACGAGCAGTACTTC
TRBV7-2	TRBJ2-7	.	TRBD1	CASSLGGTAGDPYEQYF	TGTGCCAGCAGCTTAGGGGGGACAGCCGGGGACCCCTACGAGCAGTACTTC
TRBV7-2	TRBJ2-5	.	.	CASSSLRGEGETQYF	TGTGCCAGCAGCTCCCTTAGAGGCGAGGGGGAGACCCAGTACTTC
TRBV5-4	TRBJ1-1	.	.	CASSSRKGMNTEAFF	TGTGCCAGCAGCTCCCGAAAGGGAATGAACACTGAAGCTTTCTTT
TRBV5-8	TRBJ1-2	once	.	CASSLVGQPYGYTF	TGTGCCAGCAGCTTAGTAGGACAGCCCTATGGCTACACCTTC
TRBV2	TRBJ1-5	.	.	CASSEWQGSNQPQHF	TGTGCCAGCAGTGAATGGCAGGGGAGCAATCAGCCCCAGCATTTT
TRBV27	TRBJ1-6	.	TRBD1	CASSFVQGELNSPLHF	TGTGCCAGCAGTTTCGTCCAGGGGGAATTAAATTCACCCCTCCACTTT
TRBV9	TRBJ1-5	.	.	CASSVGDGYQPQHF	TGTGCCAGCAGCGTAGGGGACGGATATCAGCCCCAGCATTTT
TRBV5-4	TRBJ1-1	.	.	CASSLESLLTPEAFF	TGTGCCAGCAGCTTGGAAAGTTTGTTGACCCCTGAAGCTTTCTTT
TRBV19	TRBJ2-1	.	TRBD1	CASLHRDRVSGNEQFF	TGTGCCAGCTTACACCGGGACAGGGTATCGGGCAATGAGCAGTTCTTC
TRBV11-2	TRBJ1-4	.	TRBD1	CASSLTGAGEKLFF	TGTGCCAGCAGCTTGACAGGGGCCGGTGAAAAACTGTTTTTT